Below, 21 T cell receptor beta chains from the same sample are listed, as sequenced in a study of OX40 agonist ivuxolimab in advanced cancers. Data came from immunoSEQ multiplex PCR; TCRdb stores just in-frame clones and leaves some out. The table records some 90,000 clones, roughly 86% of them present only once. Sequenced material: CD4+ or CD8+ T cells sorted from blood, taken in a trial of the OX40 agonist ivuxolimab. These receptors came from an adult with an advanced solid tumor such as melanoma, head and neck, liver or kidney cancer.

The chain joins TRBV2 to TRBJ2-3; D may be TRBD1 or TRBD2 (5 bases each). Germline CDR1 and CDR2: SNHLY and FYNNEI. CDR3 length: 14 residues. V lost 7 bases and J lost 4, with 15 bases in between. CDR3 amino acids: CASMFGVQADTQYF. The DNA for the CDR3 is TGTGCCAGCATGTTCGGGGTACAGGCAGATACGCAGTATTTT.

This clone was seen ten or more times. The chain has TRBV18 and TRBJ2-7; 9 bases agree with TRBD1. CDR1 is KGHSH and CDR2 is LQKENI in the germline V gene. The CDR3 is 15 amino acids. J lost 4 bases, V lost 6 bases, and 10 bases had no gene match. The CDR3 sequence: CASSPTGTGIYEQYF. CDR3 sequence (DNA): TGTGCCAGCTCCCCAACCGGGACAGGGATATACGAGCAGTACTTC.

The chain is built from TRBV11-2 and TRBJ2-7, with TRBD2 matching 7 bases. Germline assignment: CDR1 SGHAT and CDR2 FQNNGV. The CDR3 runs to 16 residues. The V gene end was trimmed by 3 bases and the J gene end by 6 bases; junction bases not matched to a gene: 14. This CDR3 is CASSLGFGRETAEQYF. The CDR3 bases are TGTGCCAGCAGCTTGGGATTTGGGAGGGAAACAGCCGAGCAGTACTTC.

The chain is built from TRBV11-3 and TRBJ1-6, with D possibly TRBD1 on 5 matching bases. This CDR3 is 18 amino acids long. Germline loops: CDR1 SGHNT, CDR2 YENEEA. Trimming pared 5 bases from V and 0 bases from J, leaving 17 bases between. CDR3 DNA: TGTGCCAGCAGCAAACCGACAGAACTTAGCTCCTATAATTCACCCCTCCACTTT. This encodes CASSKPTELSSYNSPLHF. The variable domain in full, completed from reference TRBV11-3 and TRBJ1-6, reads EAGVVQSPRYKIIEKKQPVAFWCNPISGHNTLYWYLQNLGQGPELLIRYENEEAVDDSQLPKDRFSAERLKGVDSTLKIQPAELGDSAVYLCASSKPTELSSYNSPLHFGNGTRLTVT.

The CDR3 bases are TGCGCCAGCAGTACACATGGGACTAGCGGGACCTACAATGAGCAGTTCTTC. Translated: CASSTHGTSGTYNEQFF. V gene TRBV5-1 combines with J gene TRBJ2-1; 13 bases agree with TRBD2. Looked up from germline, CDR1 is SGHRS and CDR2 is YFSETQ. V shed 5 bases, J shed 2 bases, and the junction held 7 bases outside the gene matches. The length of the CDR3 is 17 residues.

V gene TRBV7-6 combines with J gene TRBJ2-2, with 15 bases lining up with TRBD2. V shed 0 bases, J shed 4 bases, and the junction held 15 bases outside the gene matches. The CDR3 covers 22 residues. The germline CDR1 and CDR2 sequences are SGHVS and FNYEAQ. CDR3 amino acids: CASSLATRSGLAGGYSTGELFF. CDR3 bases: TGTGCCAGCAGCTTAGCGACTCGATCCGGACTAGCGGGAGGGTACTCCACCGGGGAGCTGTTTTTT.

This chain uses TRBV29-1 with TRBJ1-1; D gene unclear. The CDR3 is made up of 13 amino acids. V was pared by 7 bases and J by 0 bases, with 12 bases between. From germline, CDR1 is SQVTM and CDR2 ANQGSEA. The CDR3 nucleotides are TGCAGCGACCTACAGAAGATGAACACTGAAGCTTTCTTT. It is translated as CSDLQKMNTEAFF.

The CDR3 sequence: CASSPAGGGYGYTF. CDR3 in DNA: TGTGCCAGCAGCCCCGCCGGGGGCGGCTATGGCTACACCTTC. This rearrangement joins TRBV7-2 to TRBJ1-2; maybe TRBD1 (6 bases). This CDR3 region has 14 residues. Trimming pared 5 bases from V and 4 bases from J, leaving 14 bases between. CDR1 and CDR2 (germline): SGHTA, FQGNSA.

This sequence joins TRBV5-4 and TRBJ1-1; TRBD1 aligns across 8 bases. The CDR3 extends over 15 amino acids. Trimming removed 4 bases from V and 0 bases from J; junction bases left unmatched: 5. Germline values: CDR1 SGHNT, CDR2 YYREEE (reference sequence). DNA of the CDR3: TGTGCCAGCAGCCTACAGACAGGGGTGAACACTGAAGCTTTCTTT. This encodes CASSLQTGVNTEAFF.

This chain links TRBV10-1 with TRBJ2-7; unclear D gene. In germline, CDR1 is WNHNN, CDR2 SYGVQD (reference sequence). V dropped 3 bases and J dropped 9 bases, with 18 bases sitting between them. The CDR3 spans 14 residues. CDR3 DNA sequence: TGCGCCAGCAGTGATTTAGTATTAGGAGCGTCGCAGTACTTC. It yields the protein CASSDLVLGASQYF.

The chain combines TRBV16 with TRBJ1-2; D remains ambiguous. From germline, CDR1 is KGHSY and CDR2 FQNENV. The CDR3 has 12 amino acids. Trimming stripped 2 bases from V and 6 bases from J, with 7 bases between. DNA for the CDR3: TGTGCCAGCAGCCAAAAACTCGATGGCTACACCTTC. Its protein is CASSQKLDGYTF.

The chain couples TRBV19 to TRBJ1-5; D perhaps matches TRBD1 (6 bases). The V gene's germline CDR1 is LNHDA and CDR2 SQIVND (reference sequence). The CDR3 spans 16 residues. With 4 bases removed from V and 4 bases from J, the gap between germline ends came to 17 bases. CDR3 DNA sequence: TGTGCCAGTAGTACAAGAGGGGGGCCAACAAATCAGCCCCAGCATTTT. Protein sequence: CASSTRGGPTNQPQHF.

The chain carries TRBV5-1 and TRBJ1-2; D might be TRBD1 (6 bases). Germline values: CDR1 SGHRS, CDR2 YFSETQ. Between the trimmed V and J ends, which lost 4 bases and 2 bases, there was a span of 12 bases. The CDR3 extends over 14 amino acids. The CDR3 region has the DNA TGCGCCAGCAGCCCACGGACAGACAACTATGGCTACACCTTC. This translates into CASSPRTDNYGYTF.

The rearrangement links TRBV30 to TRBJ1-4, with D possibly being TRBD1 (6 bases). This CDR3 comprises 12 residues. V lost 3 bases and J lost 6, with 8 bases in between. The germline CDR1 and CDR2 sequences are GTSNPN and SVGIG (reference sequence). CDR3 sequence (DNA): TGTGCCTGGAGCTGGACAGATGAAAAACTGTTTTTT. Translating gives CAWSWTDEKLFF.

This chain uses TRBV29-1 with TRBJ1-5; weak D call: TRBD1 (5 bases). The CDR3 spans 13 residues. From germline, CDR1 is SQVTM and CDR2 ANQGSEA. Between the trimmed V and J ends, which lost 2 bases and 5 bases, there was a span of 10 bases. CDR3 region: CSVEQGPDQPQHF. For the CDR3, the DNA is TGCAGCGTTGAACAGGGTCCTGATCAGCCCCAGCATTTT.

The chain joins TRBV5-1 to TRBJ2-3; weak D call: TRBD2 (6 bases). Germline lookup yields CDR1 SGHRS and CDR2 YFSETQ. V was cut by 0 bases and J by 2 bases, with 10 bases left in between. CDR3 length: 15 amino acids. DNA for the CDR3: TGCGCCAGCAGCTTGGGCGGGACGAACACAGATACGCAGTATTTT. Residues: CASSLGGTNTDTQYF.

The J gene is TRBJ1-5, the V gene TRBV19, with D tentatively TRBD1 (5 bases). CDR1 and CDR2 from the germline V gene are LNHDA and SQIVND (reference sequence). The CDR3 runs 14 residues. Between the trimmed V and J ends, which lost 1 base and 5 bases, there was a span of 9 bases. The CDR3 DNA reads TGTGCCAGTAGTATAGTCGGGGGTGATCAGCCCCAGCATTTT. It yields the protein CASSIVGGDQPQHF.

The V and J genes are TRBV27 and TRBJ2-5; 9 positions agree with TRBD2. Germline V CDR1 and CDR2: MNHEY, SMNVEV (reference sequence). The V gene end was trimmed by 3 bases and the J gene end by 5 bases; junction bases not matched to a gene: 1. The CDR3 length is 13 residues. The CDR3 DNA reads as TGTGCCAGCAGTTTTAGCGGGAGCGAGACCCAGTACTTC. It is translated as CASSFSGSETQYF.

The chain recombines TRBV9 with TRBJ1-2, with TRBD1 matching over 7 bases. This CDR3 spans 17 amino acids. The ends lost 4 bases at V and 4 bases at J; junction bases unmatched: 16. Germline loops: CDR1 SGDLS, CDR2 YYNGEE. For the CDR3, the DNA is TGTGCCAGCAGCCTATGGTCGGGGACAGCCCTAGGCTATGGCTACACCTTC. Protein: CASSLWSGTALGYGYTF.

This sequence joins TRBV13 and TRBJ2-5; D call uncertain. This CDR3 has 12 residues. The germline V gene has CDR1 PRHDT and CDR2 FYEKMQ (reference sequence). Deletions cut 3 bases from V and 5 bases from J, with 7 bases between. CDR3 sequence (DNA): TGTGCCAGCAGCTTTCATGCCGAGACCCAGTACTTC. Residues: CASSFHAETQYF.

The table lists this clone with a few counts. This chain connects TRBV7-2 to TRBJ2-3; unclear D gene. Germline CDR1 SGHTA, CDR2 FQGNSA. Trimming left V 1 base short and J 6 bases short, with 14 bases between. The CDR3 spans 15 residues. DNA for the CDR3: TGTGCCAGCAGCTTAGAGCTCCGGCCTCAGGATACGCAGTATTTT. It yields the protein CASSLELRPQDTQYF.